A single sample is the source of the 12 T cell receptor beta chains below, sequenced in a study of cytomegalovirus exposure and HLA in healthy donors. PCR amplification relied on 60 Vbeta primers (plus 13 Jbeta primers). Assay used: immunoSEQ multiplex PCR; TCRdb lists only in-frame clones, some missing. The table shows around 200,000 clones, with about 79% occurring only once. Sequenced sample: PBMCs. The receptors derive from a woman aged 50 to 60 in good health and CMV-seronegative.

The rearrangement uses TRBV7-2 and TRBJ2-3; TRBD2 aligns across 9 bases. The ends lost 2 bases at V and 4 bases at J; junction bases unmatched: 4. There are 15 residues in the CDR3. Germline V lookup: CDR1 SGHTA, CDR2 FQGNSA. The CDR3 reads CASSLIAGGADTQYF. Written as DNA, the CDR3 is TGTGCCAGCAGCTTAATTGCGGGGGGGGCAGATACGCAGTATTTT.

Notes on this clone: One end of the junction varies from germline; a read error may be responsible. The rearrangement uses TRBV16 and TRBJ1-3; no firm D call. Germline CDR1 KGHSY, CDR2 FQNENV. The CDR3 is 16 residues long. CDR3 residues: CAGSQSVRGTGNTIYF. CDR3 bases: TGTGCCGGCAGCCAATCGGTACGGGGAACTGGAAACACCATATATTTT.

The rearrangement uses TRBV27 and TRBJ2-2, with 8 positions matching TRBD1. Germline-derived CDR1 and CDR2 are MNHEY and SMNVEV (reference sequence). The length of the CDR3 is 15 residues. V lost 8 bases to trimming and J lost 4 bases; unmatched junction nucleotides: 9. CDR3 DNA sequence: TGTGCCAGCCGGTACGGACAGGGCCCCACCGGGGAGCTGTTTTTT. Its translation: CASRYGQGPTGELFF.

Here the CDR3 DNA reads TGTGCCAGCAGCCAAGGAGGGGGCGGCAATCAGCCCCAGCATTTT. It translates to CASSQGGGGNQPQHF. The chain links TRBV4-2 to TRBJ1-5; TRBD1 matches 7 bases. Germline V gene sequence: CDR1 LGHNA, CDR2 YNFKEQ. The V segment lost 1 base and the J segment 2 bases; nucleotides outside the gene matches: 2. The CDR3 is made up of 15 amino acids.

The chain has TRBV14 and TRBJ1-4; tentatively, D is TRBD1 (5 bases). Trimming stripped 6 bases from V and 3 bases from J, with 14 bases between. Germline V lookup: CDR1 SGHDN, CDR2 FVKESK. The CDR3 extends over 15 amino acids. CDR3 DNA sequence: TGTGCCAGCAGTCGTCCGGGGGGGGCTAATGAAAAACTGTTTTTT. Residues: CASSRPGGANEKLFF.

The rearrangement links TRBV5-1 to TRBJ1-1, with 7 nucleotides matching TRBD1. V dropped 1 base and J dropped 4; count of bases not matched to a gene: 1. Looked up from germline, CDR1 is SGHRS and CDR2 is YFSETQ. The CDR3 sequence is 13 residues long. The CDR3 bases are TGCGCCAGCAGCTTGAAGGGGGCCACTGAAGCTTTCTTT. It codes for CASSLKGATEAFF.

The V and J genes are TRBV11-2 and TRBJ1-3; the D is unclear. Trimming shortened V by 0 bases and J by 0 bases, and 6 bases separated the two germline ends. This CDR3 is built from 15 residues. Germline lookup yields CDR1 SGHAT and CDR2 FQNNGV. The chain's CDR3 is CASSLDLSSGNTIYF. CDR3 nucleotide sequence: TGTGCCAGCAGCTTAGATCTGAGCTCTGGAAACACCATATATTTT.

This clone was seen more than once but under ten times. J is TRBJ1-5 and V is TRBV9; possible D gene TRBD1, 5 bases. The V gene lost 5 bases and the J gene lost 6 bases, with 18 bases spanning the gap. Germline V lookup: CDR1 SGDLS, CDR2 YYNGEE. The CDR3 has 15 amino acids. The CDR3 DNA reads as TGTGCCAGCAGAATACCTAGGGGATTCGGTCAGCCCCAGCATTTT. It translates to CASRIPRGFGQPQHF.

The J gene is TRBJ1-5, the V gene TRBV5-1; D is undetermined. Germline V gene sequence: CDR1 SGHRS, CDR2 YFSETQ. V was cut by 0 bases and J by 6 bases, with 10 bases left in between. The CDR3 is 14 amino acids. CDR3 loop: CASSLGTEGQPQHF. The CDR3, as DNA: TGCGCCAGCAGCTTGGGTACAGAAGGTCAGCCCCAGCATTTT. Full variable domain (remainder filled in from reference TRBV5-1 and TRBJ1-5): KAGVTQTPRYLIKTRGQQVTLSCSPISGHRSVSWYQQTPGQGLQFLFEYFSETQRNKGNFPGRFSGRQFSNSRSEMNVSTLELGDSALYLCASSLGTEGQPQHFGDGTRLSIL.

The genes are TRBV10-1 and TRBJ2-2; D is ambiguous. This CDR3 contains 14 residues. The V gene lost 4 bases and the J gene lost 0 bases, with 6 bases spanning the gap. The germline V gene has CDR1 WNHNN and CDR2 SYGVQD (reference sequence). The CDR3 DNA sequence: TGCGCCAGCAGTGCTCTAACGAACACCGGGGAGCTGTTTTTT. This encodes CASSALTNTGELFF.

This chain links TRBV29-1 with TRBJ1-2; 8 bases are a match to TRBD1. This CDR3 has 14 residues. The germline V gene has CDR1 SQVTM and CDR2 ANQGSEA. The J segment lost 4 bases and the V segment lost 6 bases, leaving 10 bases of the junction unmatched. CDR3 sequence reads: CSVDTRGPGYGYTF. CDR3 coding DNA: TGCAGCGTGGATACCAGGGGGCCTGGCTATGGCTACACCTTC.

The J gene is TRBJ1-1, the V gene TRBV27; D is possibly TRBD1 (5 bases). Deletions cut 4 bases from V and 4 bases from J, with 13 bases between. This CDR3 spans 14 amino acids. Germline CDR1 MNHEY, CDR2 SMNVEV (reference sequence). The CDR3 coding sequence is TGTGCCAGCAGTTCAGGGTATCTGGCCACTGAAGCTTTCTTT. Its translation: CASSSGYLATEAFF.